The 17 T cell receptor beta chains below come from one sample, sequenced in a study of T-cell reconstitution after alpha-beta-depleted transplantation in children. Unique molecular identifiers were built into the TCRbeta library. TCRdb independently ran MiXCR on the PCR reads; one entry per CDR3 protein. The repertoire holds roughly 350,000 distinct CDR3 sequences, with around 16% as singletons. The specimen was PBMCs, mostly from graft donor cells, collected 360 days after TCRalphabeta/CD19-depleted stem cell transplant. The receptors here all came from a male patient aged 2 to 9 who had a stem cell transplant for acute lymphoblastic leukemia, so the T cells may come from the graft donor.

The V gene is TRBV11-2, the J gene TRBJ2-4; 10 positions agree with TRBD1. J lost 7 bases, V lost 4 bases, and 4 bases had no gene match. The CDR3 has 14 amino acids. CDR1 and CDR2 (germline): SGHAT, FQNNGV. Written as DNA, the CDR3 is TGTGCCAGCAGCTCTCCGGGACAGGGGAACATTCAGTACTTC. Its protein is CASSSPGQGNIQYF.

This clonotype was detected a few times. The chain couples TRBV12-5 to TRBJ2-1; D remains ambiguous. Germline V gene data show CDR1 as LGHNT and CDR2 as FRNRAP. Trimming left V 7 bases short and J 3 bases short, with 13 bases between. The CDR3 loop spans 14 amino acids. The CDR3 region is CASAVSTFYNEQFF. CDR3 nucleotide sequence: TGTGCTAGTGCTGTATCGACCTTCTACAATGAGCAGTTCTTC. The full variable domain, its missing parts supplied by reference TRBV12-5 and TRBJ2-1, is DARVTQTPRHKVTEMGQEVTMRCQPILGHNTVFWYRQTMMQGLELLAYFRNRAPLDDSGMPKDRFSAEMPDATLATLKIQPSEPRDSAVYFCASAVSTFYNEQFFGPGTRLTVL.

Note on this clonotype: Relative to the germline gene, one junction end is altered; a read error may explain this. The chain links TRBV7-7 to TRBJ2-1, with 8 bases that match TRBD1. Germline loops: CDR1 SSHAT, CDR2 FNYEAQ (reference sequence). The CDR3 is 15 residues long. The CDR3 region is CASSLAHTGGSEQFF. The CDR3, as DNA: TGTGCTAGCAGCTTAGCGCATACAGGGGGAAGTGAGCAGTTCTTC.

Notes on this clonotype: At one of its ends the junction is not consistent with the germline gene, which may arise from a read error. The rearrangement uses TRBV28 and TRBJ2-7, with 9 bases fitting TRBD2. This CDR3 spans 16 amino acids. The germline gives CDR1 MDHEN, CDR2 SYDVKM. The CDR3 loop reads CASSLLIAGVQYEQYF. For the CDR3, the DNA is TGTGCCAGCAGCTTATTAATAGCGGGAGTTCAATACGAGCAGTACTTC.

This clonotype was observed a handful of times. Here the CDR3 DNA reads TGCGCCAGCAGCCAAGATGGAGCGGGGTACACAGATACGCAGTATTTT. This encodes CASSQDGAGYTDTQYF. The V gene is TRBV4-3, the J gene TRBJ2-3; 7 bases are a match to TRBD2. The CDR3 is 16 residues long. Germline trimming cut 0 bases from V and 2 bases from J; bases unmatched to any gene: 5. Germline V gene data show CDR1 as LGHNA and CDR2 as YSLEER.

The genes are TRBV4-1 and TRBJ2-7, with 14 bases fitting TRBD2. Germline V gene lookup returns CDR1 MGHRA and CDR2 YSYEKL. The junction had 17 bases not matched to a gene; V was cut back by 1 base and J by 3 bases. This CDR3 is 21 amino acids long. The CDR3, as DNA: TGCGCCAGCAGCCAAGCCCTTGTGTATGGGACTAGCGGGAGCTGGGGCTACGAGCAGTACTTC. Translated, it gives CASSQALVYGTSGSWGYEQYF.

This clonotype was recorded a few times. The J gene is TRBJ2-1, the V gene TRBV29-1, with unresolved D. Germline V lookup: CDR1 SQVTM, CDR2 ANQGSEA. This CDR3 has 14 amino acids. V lost 4 bases, J lost 0 bases, and 10 bases lay in between. CDR3 region: CSVVQASSYNEQFF. CDR3 DNA sequence: TGCAGCGTTGTCCAGGCGAGCTCCTACAATGAGCAGTTCTTC.

DNA for the CDR3: TGCAGTGCTAGAGTTGGGACGACTAGCGGGAGGCGGAATGAGCAGTTCTTC. Translating it yields CSARVGTTSGRRNEQFF. The rearrangement links TRBV20-1 to TRBJ2-1; 13 bases align to TRBD2. V was pared by 1 base and J by 7 bases, with 10 bases of the junction left unmatched. The CDR3 is 17 residues long. In germline, CDR1 is DFQATT, CDR2 SNEGSKA (reference sequence).

This sequence joins TRBV7-9 and TRBJ2-1, with D tentatively TRBD1 (6 bases). Trimming took 5 bases from V and 5 from J, leaving 13 bases between them. This CDR3 region has 14 residues. Germline loops: CDR1 SEHNR, CDR2 FQNEAQ (reference sequence). CDR3 nucleotides: TGTGCCAGCAGCCCCACCGGGACAAACAATGAGCAGTTCTTC. Residues: CASSPTGTNNEQFF. The complete variable domain, with remaining parts taken from reference TRBV7-9 and TRBJ2-1, reads DTGVSQNPRHKITKRGQNVTFRCDPISEHNRLYWYRQTLGQGPEFLTYFQNEAQLEKSRLLSDRFSAERPKGSFSTLEIQRTEQGDSAMYLCASSPTGTNNEQFFGPGTRLTVL.

This clonotype was detected only a few times. The chain combines TRBV12-3 or TRBV12-4 with TRBJ2-1; D is unclear. Between the trimmed V and J ends, which lost 1 base and 3 bases, there was a span of 13 bases. There are 16 residues in the CDR3. CDR3 residues: CASSLDLGPYYNEQFF. The CDR3 coding sequence is TGTGCCAGCAGTTTAGATCTAGGGCCCTACTACAATGAGCAGTTCTTC.

This rearrangement joins TRBV20-1 to TRBJ2-5; 10 bases map to TRBD1. Germline CDR1 DFQATT, CDR2 SNEGSKA (reference sequence). The CDR3 is 15 amino acids. J lost 5 bases, V lost 3 bases, and 9 bases had no gene match. For the CDR3, the DNA is TGCAGTGCTAGGGCATTAGGACAGGGGGGTGAGACCCAGTACTTC. It yields the protein CSARALGQGGETQYF.

The chain combines TRBV12-3 or TRBV12-4 with TRBJ2-3, with 7 bases matching TRBD2. V shed 1 base, J shed 2 bases, and the junction held 9 bases outside the gene matches. This CDR3 has 17 residues. As DNA, the CDR3 is TGTGCCAGCAGTTTAGTCGTCGGACTAGACAACACAGATACGCAGTATTTT. Encoded protein: CASSLVVGLDNTDTQYF.

This clonotype was seen ten or more times. The V and J genes are TRBV12-3 or TRBV12-4 and TRBJ2-1; 7 bases align to TRBD1. This CDR3 is built from 15 residues. With V trimmed by 2 bases and J by 5 bases, 6 bases remained unmatched. The CDR3, as DNA: TGTGCCAGCAGTTTACCACAGGGGCGGAACAATGAGCAGTTCTTC. As protein: CASSLPQGRNNEQFF.

This clonotype was seen more than once but under ten times. The gene calls are TRBV5-1 and TRBJ2-2; 7 bases line up with TRBD1. The V gene end was trimmed by 2 bases and the J gene end by 5 bases; junction bases not matched to a gene: 12. In germline, CDR1 is SGHRS, CDR2 YFSETQ. The CDR3 length is 17 residues. DNA for the CDR3: TGCGCCAGCAGCTTACACCCCCCGGGACAGAAGACCGGGGAGCTGTTTTTT. Protein sequence: CASSLHPPGQKTGELFF.

This clonotype was recorded at least ten times. The chain's CDR3 is CASSQTGYEQYF. DNA of the CDR3: TGTGCCAGCAGCCAAACTGGCTACGAGCAGTACTTC. This chain connects TRBV7-9 to TRBJ2-7; D call uncertain. CDR3 size: 12 residues. The V and J ends lost 5 bases and 3 bases respectively, with 8 bases between them. CDR1 and CDR2 (germline): SEHNR, FQNEAQ (reference sequence).

This clonotype turned up a few times. The chain combines TRBV7-9 with TRBJ2-7; 12 bases fit TRBD2. Trimming removed 0 bases from V and 7 bases from J; junction bases left unmatched: 7. This CDR3 spans 16 amino acids. Germline V gives CDR1 SEHNR, CDR2 FQNEAQ (reference sequence). This CDR3 reads CASSLALTSGRGEQYF. CDR3 nucleotide sequence: TGTGCCAGCAGCTTAGCTCTGACTAGCGGGAGAGGGGAGCAGTACTTC. The whole variable domain, remainder taken from reference TRBV7-9 and TRBJ2-7, is DTGVSQNPRHKITKRGQNVTFRCDPISEHNRLYWYRQTLGQGPEFLTYFQNEAQLEKSRLLSDRFSAERPKGSFSTLEIQRTEQGDSAMYLCASSLALTSGRGEQYFGPGTRLTVT.

J is TRBJ2-1 and V is TRBV4-3, with 8 bases aligning to TRBD2. Germline V gives CDR1 LGHNA, CDR2 YSLEER. Trimming at V came to 0 bases and at J to 3 bases, leaving 7 bases not matched to a gene. The CDR3 extends over 17 amino acids. In DNA, the CDR3 is TGCGCCAGCAGCCAAGACCAAGCGGGAGTTGGCTACAATGAGCAGTTCTTC. As protein: CASSQDQAGVGYNEQFF.